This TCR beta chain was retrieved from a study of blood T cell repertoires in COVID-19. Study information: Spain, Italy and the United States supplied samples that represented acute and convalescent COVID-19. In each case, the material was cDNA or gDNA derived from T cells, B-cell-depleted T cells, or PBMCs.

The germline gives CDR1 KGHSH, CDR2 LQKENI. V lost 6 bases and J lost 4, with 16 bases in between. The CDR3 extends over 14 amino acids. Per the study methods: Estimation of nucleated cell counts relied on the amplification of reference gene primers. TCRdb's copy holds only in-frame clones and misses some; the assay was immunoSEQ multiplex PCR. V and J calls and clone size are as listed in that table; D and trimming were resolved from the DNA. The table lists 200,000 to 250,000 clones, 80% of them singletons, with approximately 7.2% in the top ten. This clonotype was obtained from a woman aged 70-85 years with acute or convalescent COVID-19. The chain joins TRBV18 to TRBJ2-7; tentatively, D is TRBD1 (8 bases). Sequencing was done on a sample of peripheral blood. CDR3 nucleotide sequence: TGTGCCAGCTCCGGGGGGACAGGACTTTACGAGCAGTACGTC. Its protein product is CASSGGTGLYEQYV.